These 25 T cell receptor beta chains share one sample of origin, sequenced in a study of response to subunit inactivated influenza vaccine (dated by TCRdb to 2016 to 2019). Library preparation used RT-PCR. The sample was run on an Illumina HiSeq 2500. TCRdb trimmed the raw reads at Q25, called clones with MiXCR and kept productive beta chains. Rows are unified per CDR3 protein, each entry keeping the most common DNA and genes. The sample yields 650,000 to 800,000 distinct CDR3 sequences; about 18% were counted once. Roughly 10% of the sample is taken by the ten largest. Sample: PBMCs from blood, taken 4 to 6 days after vaccination. These receptors all come from a man aged 45-60 years who received an inactivated influenza vaccine. Donor details come from another sample of the same person, matched by shared clones.

The chain combines TRBV10-3 with TRBJ2-3, with 10 bases identical to TRBD1. CDR3 length: 12 residues. Germline CDR1 ENHRY, CDR2 SYGVKD. Losses at the gene ends were 8 bases for V and 6 bases for J; bases not matched to a gene: 2. For the CDR3, the DNA is TGTGCCATCGGGGACAGGGGCGATACGCAGTATTTT. It yields the protein CAIGDRGDTQYF.

CDR3 residues: CSAPTGTTLPSGYTF. CDR3 coding DNA: TGCAGTGCTCCTACCGGGACAACATTACCTAGTGGCTACACCTTC. V and J are TRBV20-1 and TRBJ1-2; perhaps TRBD1 as D (6 bases). Germline V gene sequence: CDR1 DFQATT, CDR2 SNEGSKA (reference sequence). V shed 5 bases and J shed 7 bases, with 23 bases lying between them. CDR3 length: 15 residues.

This rearrangement joins TRBV6-6 to TRBJ2-3, with D unclear. The germline V gene has CDR1 MNHNY and CDR2 SVGAGI (reference sequence). V lost 6 bases and J 5 bases, leaving 12 bases between the germline ends. The CDR3 covers 13 residues. DNA for the CDR3: TGTGCCAGCAGGCCTCCGGGCGGAGATACGCAGTATTTT. Its protein product is CASRPPGGDTQYF.

This clonotype was counted only a few times. The J gene is TRBJ1-2, the V gene TRBV5-5, with 11 bases fitting TRBD1. Germline V gives CDR1 SGHKS, CDR2 YYEKEE (reference sequence). J was trimmed by 3 bases and V by 4 bases; bases with no gene match: 5. The CDR3 runs 15 residues. The CDR3 here is CASSRDRGYDYGYTF. The CDR3 DNA reads TGTGCCAGCAGCCGGGACAGGGGGTATGACTATGGCTACACCTTC.

This clonotype has at least ten counts. The chain combines TRBV24-1 with TRBJ2-3; D remains ambiguous. The CDR3 is made up of 12 amino acids. The germline V gene encodes CDR1 KGHDR and CDR2 SFDVKD. The V end was cut by 0 bases, the J end by 6 bases, with 3 bases between. CDR3 DNA: TGTGCCACCAGTGATTTGTCTGATACGCAGTATTTT. Amino acid sequence: CATSDLSDTQYF.

The rearrangement uses TRBV24-1 and TRBJ2-1, with 7 bases aligning to TRBD2. CDR1 and CDR2 (germline): KGHDR, SFDVKD. The J segment lost 3 bases and the V segment lost 5 bases, leaving 9 bases of the junction unmatched. This CDR3 is 16 amino acids long. CDR3 in DNA: TGTGCCACCAGTGGGAGAGCGGGATTGGGCTACAATGAGCAGTTCTTC. Its translation: CATSGRAGLGYNEQFF.

This clonotype has just a few counts. This chain joins TRBV11-2 and TRBJ2-7; D is undetermined. Germline CDR1 SGHAT, CDR2 FQNNGV. Trimming stripped 0 bases from V and 4 bases from J, with 10 bases between. The CDR3 is made up of 14 amino acids. CDR3 DNA: TGTGCCAGCAGCTTAGATCTTTCAAGATACGAGCAGTACTTC. Its translation: CASSLDLSRYEQYF.

This clonotype was seen only a few times. The chain joins TRBV6-5 to TRBJ1-1, with 11 nucleotides matching TRBD1. V lost 2 bases and J lost 6; bases outside the gene matches: 2. The CDR3 is made up of 14 amino acids. Germline V gene lookup returns CDR1 MNHEY and CDR2 SVGAGI. The CDR3 is CASSYRDRGAEAFF. The CDR3 coding sequence is TGTGCCAGCAGTTACCGGGACAGGGGGGCTGAAGCTTTCTTT.

This clonotype was counted a few times. V gene TRBV7-2 combines with J gene TRBJ2-1, with a tentative D call TRBD2 (7 bases). CDR3 size: 16 residues. CDR1 SGHTA and CDR2 FQGNSA come from the germline V gene. The V and J ends lost 5 bases and 4 bases respectively, with 18 bases between them. CDR3 loop: CASSEGGGAGYNEQFF. In DNA, the CDR3 is TGTGCCAGCAGCGAGGGTGGGGGGGCCGGTTACAATGAGCAGTTCTTC.

The genes are TRBV7-6 and TRBJ2-7; 7 bases map to TRBD2. Looked up from germline, CDR1 is SGHVS and CDR2 is FNYEAQ. The CDR3 contains 16 residues. J gave up 2 bases and V 5 bases, and 12 bases lay outside the gene matches. For the CDR3, the DNA is TGTGCCAGCAGCCTCGTACCGCCGGGGACTACCTACGAGCAGTACTTC. Translating it yields CASSLVPPGTTYEQYF.

This clonotype occurred many times. This rearrangement joins TRBV6-5 to TRBJ2-1; 7 nucleotides align to TRBD2. V gave up 4 bases and J gave up 4 bases; unmatched junction bases: 13. This CDR3 spans 17 amino acids. The germline gives CDR1 MNHEY, CDR2 SVGAGI. The CDR3 sequence: CASSWSDPLGLYNEQFF. The CDR3, as DNA: TGTGCCAGCAGTTGGTCAGATCCATTGGGACTATACAATGAGCAGTTCTTC.

The J gene is TRBJ2-5, the V gene TRBV10-2; 7 bases are shared with TRBD1. Germline CDR1 and CDR2: WSHSY and SAAADI. V shed 3 bases and J 3 bases; nucleotides not matched to a gene: 4. The CDR3 totals 14 residues. DNA of the CDR3: TGCGCCAGCAGTGACGGCAGGGGGAAAGAGACCCAGTACTTC. Amino acids: CASSDGRGKETQYF.

This clonotype has more than one count but fewer than ten. This chain connects TRBV12-3 or TRBV12-4 to TRBJ1-6; D is ambiguous. CDR3 length equals 13 residues. V was cut by 1 base and J by 10 bases, with 8 bases left in between. In DNA form, the CDR3 reads TGTGCCAGCAGTTTAGGCGTTAAATCACCCCTCCACTTT. It is translated as CASSLGVKSPLHF.

The chain recombines TRBV20-1 with TRBJ1-1; no definite D call. The V gene's germline CDR1 is DFQATT and CDR2 SNEGSKA (reference sequence). V was clipped by 3 bases and J by 0 bases, with 5 bases between them. The CDR3 loop spans 12 amino acids. This CDR3 is CSASVLNTEAFF. CDR3 DNA sequence: TGCAGTGCTAGCGTGTTGAACACTGAAGCTTTCTTT.

The chain joins TRBV10-3 to TRBJ2-2; 10 positions agree with TRBD2. Trimming removed 10 bases from V and 4 bases from J; junction bases left unmatched: 15. This CDR3 spans 17 amino acids. Germline V gives CDR1 ENHRY, CDR2 SYGVKD. CDR3 sequence reads: CANLQLAGSLGTGELFF. The DNA for the CDR3 is TGTGCCAACCTACAACTAGCGGGGTCCTTGGGCACCGGGGAGCTGTTTTTT.

V usage is TRBV29-1 and J usage is TRBJ2-7; either TRBD1 or TRBD2 may supply D (5 bases each). Germline CDR1 is SQVTM and CDR2 is ANQGSEA. The CDR3 extends over 13 amino acids. V gave up 6 bases and J gave up 0 bases, with 12 bases separating them. The CDR3 spells CSVRDGDSYEQYF. DNA of the CDR3: TGCAGCGTCCGGGACGGTGACTCCTACGAGCAGTACTTC.

The chain couples TRBV5-1 to TRBJ2-2; D may be TRBD1 or TRBD2 (5 bases each). The CDR3 runs 15 residues. Germline CDR1 SGHRS, CDR2 YFSETQ. V was pared by 5 bases and J by 2 bases, with 13 bases between. CDR3 protein: CASRPGGTNTGELFF. For the CDR3, the DNA is TGCGCCAGCAGACCTGGGGGTACCAACACCGGGGAGCTGTTTTTT.

This clonotype was observed a few times. The V gene is TRBV12-3 or TRBV12-4, the J gene TRBJ2-1; tentative D call: TRBD2 (6 bases). The CDR3 length is 12 residues. Trimming shortened V by 5 bases and J by 8 bases, and 10 bases separated the two germline ends. CDR3 nucleotide sequence: TGTGCCAGCAGTGGGGGACTCTATGAGCAGTTCTTC. It yields the protein CASSGGLYEQFF.

The genes are TRBV6-5 and TRBJ2-5, with a weak D call TRBD1 (6 bases). Germline V lookup: CDR1 MNHEY, CDR2 SVGAGI. This CDR3 comprises 14 residues. V lost 0 bases to trimming and J lost 3 bases, with 8 bases between them. CDR3 bases: TGTGCCAGCAGTTACTCGGGGGCAGAAGAGACCCAGTACTTC. Protein sequence: CASSYSGAEETQYF.

This clonotype was detected ten times or more. The CDR3 sequence: CASSQVSGSIQYF. CDR3 nucleotide sequence: TGCGCCAGCAGCCAAGTGTCCGGATCCATTCAGTACTTC. This chain uses TRBV4-3 with TRBJ2-4, with D hard to call. The germline CDR1 and CDR2 sequences are LGHNA and YSLEER. The CDR3 is made up of 13 amino acids. Trimming took 1 base from V and 9 from J, leaving 10 bases between them.

There are many counts of this clonotype. J is TRBJ2-7 and V is TRBV5-1; 11 nucleotides match TRBD2. The CDR3 is made up of 16 amino acids. The V gene's germline CDR1 is SGHRS and CDR2 YFSETQ. V shed 1 base, J shed 4 bases, and the junction held 7 bases outside the gene matches. The CDR3 sequence is CASSLISGRAGYEQYF. The CDR3 DNA reads as TGCGCCAGCAGCTTGATTAGCGGGAGGGCCGGGTACGAGCAGTACTTC.

The chain recombines TRBV20-1 with TRBJ2-3; 8 bases agree with TRBD2. CDR1 and CDR2 (germline): DFQATT, SNEGSKA (reference sequence). The CDR3 runs to 17 residues. The ends lost 2 bases at V and 2 bases at J; junction bases unmatched: 12. The CDR3 loop is CSARPASTAGATDTQYF. DNA of the CDR3: TGCAGTGCTAGACCAGCGTCGACAGCGGGAGCCACAGATACGCAGTATTTT.

This clonotype has only a few counts. This chain links TRBV12-3 or TRBV12-4 with TRBJ2-3; D ambiguous. Trimming took off 4 bases at V and 1 base at J, with 12 bases between the two ends. This CDR3 is built from 15 residues. CDR3 coding DNA: TGTGCCAGCAGTTCCCAAGTGACTGGCACAGATACGCAGTATTTT. Translation: CASSSQVTGTDTQYF.

The V and J genes are TRBV6-1 and TRBJ2-7; unclear D gene. The germline gives CDR1 MNHNS, CDR2 SASEGT. The CDR3 sequence is 11 residues long. CDR3 nucleotides: TGTGTAGTTGGACCCTTTTATGAGCAGTACTTC. This gives the protein CVVGPFYEQYF.

This clonotype occurred many times. V is TRBV4-3 and J is TRBJ2-1; tentative D call: TRBD1 (6 bases). The CDR3 length is 18 residues. The germline V and J ends were trimmed by 0 bases and 4 bases, with 19 bases remaining between them. CDR1 is LGHNA and CDR2 is YSLEER in the germline V gene. The CDR3 DNA sequence: TGCGCCAGCAGCCAAGAGTCGCAATTCAGGGGCCCTTACAATGAGCAGTTCTTC. This gives the protein CASSQESQFRGPYNEQFF.